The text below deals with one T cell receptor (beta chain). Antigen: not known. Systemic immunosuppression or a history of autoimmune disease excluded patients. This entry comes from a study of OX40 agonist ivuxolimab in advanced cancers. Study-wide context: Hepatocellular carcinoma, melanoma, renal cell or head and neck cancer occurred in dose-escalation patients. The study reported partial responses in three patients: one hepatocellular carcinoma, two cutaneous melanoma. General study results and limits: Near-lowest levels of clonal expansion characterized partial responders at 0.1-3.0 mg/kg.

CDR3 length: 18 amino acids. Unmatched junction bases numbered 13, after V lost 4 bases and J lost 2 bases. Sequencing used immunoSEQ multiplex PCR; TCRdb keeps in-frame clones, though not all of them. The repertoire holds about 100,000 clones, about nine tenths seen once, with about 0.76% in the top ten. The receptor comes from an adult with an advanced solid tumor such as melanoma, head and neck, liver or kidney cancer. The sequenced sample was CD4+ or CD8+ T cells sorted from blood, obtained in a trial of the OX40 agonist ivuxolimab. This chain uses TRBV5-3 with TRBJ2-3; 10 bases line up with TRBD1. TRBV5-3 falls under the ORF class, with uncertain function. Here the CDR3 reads CARSPLGQGLCPTDTQYF. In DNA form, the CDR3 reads TGTGCCAGAAGCCCCTTGGGACAGGGGCTATGCCCCACAGATACGCAGTATTTT.